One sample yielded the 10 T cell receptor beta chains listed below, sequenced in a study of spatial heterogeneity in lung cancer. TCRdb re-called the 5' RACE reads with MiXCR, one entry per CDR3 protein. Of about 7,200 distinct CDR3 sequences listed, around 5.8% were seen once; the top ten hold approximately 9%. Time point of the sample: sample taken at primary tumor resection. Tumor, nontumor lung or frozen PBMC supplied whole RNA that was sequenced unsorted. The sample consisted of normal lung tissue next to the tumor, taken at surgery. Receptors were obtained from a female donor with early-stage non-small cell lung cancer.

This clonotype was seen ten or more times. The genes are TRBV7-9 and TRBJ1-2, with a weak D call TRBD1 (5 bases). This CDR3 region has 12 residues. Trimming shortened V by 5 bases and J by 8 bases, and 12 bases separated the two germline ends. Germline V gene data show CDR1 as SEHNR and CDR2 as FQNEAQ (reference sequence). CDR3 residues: CASSVTREGYTF. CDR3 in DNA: TGTGCCAGCAGCGTTACCAGGGAAGGCTACACCTTC.

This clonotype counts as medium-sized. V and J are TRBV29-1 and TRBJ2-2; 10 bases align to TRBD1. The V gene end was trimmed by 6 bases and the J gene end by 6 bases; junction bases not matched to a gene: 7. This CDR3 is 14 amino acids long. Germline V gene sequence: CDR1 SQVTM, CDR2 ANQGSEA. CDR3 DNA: TGCAGCGTGCCCGGGACAGGGGTATCCGGGGAGCTGTTTTTT. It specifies CSVPGTGVSGELFF.

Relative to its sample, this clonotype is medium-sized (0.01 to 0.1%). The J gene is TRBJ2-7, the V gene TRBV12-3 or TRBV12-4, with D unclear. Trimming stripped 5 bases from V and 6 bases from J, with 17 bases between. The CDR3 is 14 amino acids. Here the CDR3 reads CASSRAGRSSEQYF. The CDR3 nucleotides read TGTGCCAGCAGTCGGGCAGGCCGAAGCTCCGAGCAGTACTTC.

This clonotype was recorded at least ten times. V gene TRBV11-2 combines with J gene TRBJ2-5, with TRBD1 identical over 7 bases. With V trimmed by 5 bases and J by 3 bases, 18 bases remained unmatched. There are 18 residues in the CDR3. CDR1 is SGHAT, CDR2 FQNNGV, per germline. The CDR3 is CASSPKQGTWVNKETQYF. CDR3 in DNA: TGTGCCAGCAGCCCTAAACAGGGGACCTGGGTAAATAAAGAGACCCAGTACTTC. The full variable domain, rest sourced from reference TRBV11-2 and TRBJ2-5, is EAGVAQSPRYKIIEKRQSVAFWCNPISGHATLYWYQQILGQGPKLLIQFQNNGVVDDSQLPKDRFSAERLKGVDSTLKIQPAKLEDSAVYLCASSPKQGTWVNKETQYFGPGTRLLVL.

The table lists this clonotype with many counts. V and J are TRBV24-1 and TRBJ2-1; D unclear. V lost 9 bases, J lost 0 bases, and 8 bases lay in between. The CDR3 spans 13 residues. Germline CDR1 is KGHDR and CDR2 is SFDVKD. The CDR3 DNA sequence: TGTGCCACCCGCGGTAGCTCCTACAATGAGCAGTTCTTC. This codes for CATRGSSYNEQFF.

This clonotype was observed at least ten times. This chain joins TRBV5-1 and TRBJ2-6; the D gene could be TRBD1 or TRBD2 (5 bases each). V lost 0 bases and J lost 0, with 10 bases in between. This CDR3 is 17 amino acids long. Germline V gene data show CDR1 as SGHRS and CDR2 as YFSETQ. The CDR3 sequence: CASSLEGTGSGANVLTF. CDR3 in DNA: TGCGCCAGCAGCTTGGAAGGGACCGGCTCTGGGGCCAACGTCCTGACTTTC.

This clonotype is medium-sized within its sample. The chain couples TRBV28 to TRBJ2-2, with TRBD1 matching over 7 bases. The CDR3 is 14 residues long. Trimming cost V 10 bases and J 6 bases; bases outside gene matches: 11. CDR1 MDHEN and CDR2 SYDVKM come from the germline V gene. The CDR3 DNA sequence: TGTGCCACCAAGTCCGGACAGGTAGCCGGGGAGCTGTTTTTT. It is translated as CATKSGQVAGELFF.

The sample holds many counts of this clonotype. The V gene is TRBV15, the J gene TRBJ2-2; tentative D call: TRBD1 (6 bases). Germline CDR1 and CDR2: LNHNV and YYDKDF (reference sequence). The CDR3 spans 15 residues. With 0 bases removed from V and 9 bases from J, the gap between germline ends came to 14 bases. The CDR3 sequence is CATSRDSAGGRELFF. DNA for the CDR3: TGTGCCACCAGCAGAGACAGCGCTGGGGGCCGGGAGCTGTTTTTT.

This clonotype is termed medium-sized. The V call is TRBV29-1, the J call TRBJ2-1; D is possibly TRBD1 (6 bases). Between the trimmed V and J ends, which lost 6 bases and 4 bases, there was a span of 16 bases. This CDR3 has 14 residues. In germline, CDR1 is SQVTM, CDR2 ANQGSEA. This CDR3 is CSVKARGEYNEQFF. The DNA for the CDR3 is TGCAGCGTGAAAGCCAGGGGCGAATACAATGAGCAGTTCTTC.

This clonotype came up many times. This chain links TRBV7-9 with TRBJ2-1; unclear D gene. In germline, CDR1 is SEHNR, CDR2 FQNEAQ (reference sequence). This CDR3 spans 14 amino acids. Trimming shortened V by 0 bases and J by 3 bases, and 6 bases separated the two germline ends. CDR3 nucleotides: TGTGCCAGCAGCTTAGCACAAGGCTACAATGAGCAGTTCTTC. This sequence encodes CASSLAQGYNEQFF.